Below, 21 T cell receptor beta chains from the same sample are listed, as sequenced in a study of T cell responses to AZD1222 COVID-19 vaccine. Only in-frame clones appear in the TCRdb table, and some are missing; sequencing was by immunoSEQ multiplex PCR. Here the sample spans some 120,000 clones, around 87% being singletons. Here the sequenced sample was peripheral blood, taken on day 0 of AZD1222 vaccination. The receptors were sampled from an adult in good health.

This clone was seen just once. The chain carries TRBV12-3 or TRBV12-4 and TRBJ1-5, with D uncertain. CDR3 size: 12 residues. V lost 3 bases to trimming and J lost 6 bases, with 6 bases between them. The CDR3 here is CASSLEVQPQHF. CDR3 nucleotide sequence: TGTGCCAGCAGTTTGGAGGTTCAGCCCCAGCATTTT.

J is TRBJ1-3 and V is TRBV7-6; 7 bases align to TRBD1. The CDR3 totals 17 residues. J lost 1 base, V lost 6 bases, and 12 bases had no gene match. The germline gives CDR1 SGHVS, CDR2 FNYEAQ. As DNA, the CDR3 is TGTGCCAGCAGACGAGGTGGACAGGATGGATCTGGAAACACCATATATTTT. Protein product: CASRRGGQDGSGNTIYF.

This chain connects TRBV28 to TRBJ1-6; 7 bases fit TRBD1. In germline, CDR1 is MDHEN, CDR2 SYDVKM. This CDR3 comprises 16 residues. Losses at the gene ends were 5 bases for V and 6 bases for J; bases not matched to a gene: 10. Written as DNA, the CDR3 is TGTGCCAGCAGTCTTGGGGGACAGCTCCTTAATTCACCCCTCCACTTT. Amino acids: CASSLGGQLLNSPLHF. The complete variable domain, with remaining parts taken from reference TRBV28 and TRBJ1-6, reads DVKVTQSSRYLVKRTGEKVFLECVQDMDHENMFWYRQDPGLGLRLIYFSYDVKMKEKGDIPEGYSVSREKKERFSLILESASTNQTSMYLCASSLGGQLLNSPLHFGNGTRLTVT.

The chain uses TRBV2 and TRBJ1-5; 7 bases agree with TRBD1. Germline lookup yields CDR1 SNHLY and CDR2 FYNNEI. V dropped 4 bases and J dropped 6; count of bases not matched to a gene: 12. The CDR3 loop spans 16 amino acids. The DNA of the CDR3 is TGTGCCAGCAGTGCCCTAGAGACGACAGGGAGTCAGCCCCAGCATTTT. This gives the protein CASSALETTGSQPQHF.

This chain joins TRBV11-2 and TRBJ1-4; D is possibly TRBD1 (5 bases). CDR1 SGHAT and CDR2 FQNNGV come from the germline V gene. This CDR3 is 17 amino acids long. Trimming removed 4 bases at V and 8 bases at J, with 23 bases between. CDR3 loop: CASSSTRQRRDNEKLFF. The DNA for the CDR3 is TGTGCCAGCAGCTCAACCCGACAGCGTCGGGATAACGAAAAACTGTTTTTT.

V is TRBV29-1 and J is TRBJ2-3; D is perhaps TRBD2 (5 bases). The CDR3 loop spans 12 amino acids. CDR1 and CDR2 (germline): SQVTM, ANQGSEA. Deletions cut 6 bases from V and 6 bases from J, with 13 bases between. CDR3 coding DNA: TGCAGCGTCCCGTATGGCGGGGATACGCAGTATTTT. Translated, it gives CSVPYGGDTQYF.

This rearrangement joins TRBV5-1 to TRBJ2-1, with D perhaps being TRBD1 or TRBD2 (5 bases each). The CDR3 consists of 12 residues. V gave up 4 bases and J gave up 5 bases, with 7 bases separating them. Germline V gene sequence: CDR1 SGHRS, CDR2 YFSETQ. CDR3 loop: CASSRGDNEQFF. As DNA, the CDR3 is TGCGCCAGCAGCAGAGGGGACAATGAGCAGTTCTTC.

The rearrangement joins TRBV5-4 to TRBJ2-7; possibly TRBD2 for D (7 bases). The CDR3 spans 15 residues. V was clipped by 4 bases and J by 6 bases, with 20 bases between them. The germline gives CDR1 SGHNT, CDR2 YYREEE (reference sequence). The DNA of the CDR3 is TGTGCCAGCAGCCCGGGGGGCACCCAATCGGGCGAGCAGTACTTC. This sequence encodes CASSPGGTQSGEQYF. Looking up the rest from reference TRBV5-4 and TRBJ2-7 gives the full variable domain: ETGVTQSPTHLIKTRGQQVTLRCSSQSGHNTVSWYQQALGQGPQFIFQYYREEENGRGNFPPRFSGLQFPNYSSELNVNALELDDSALYLCASSPGGTQSGEQYFGPGTRLTVT.

This chain links TRBV19 with TRBJ2-2; D possibly uses TRBD1 or TRBD2 (5 bases each). Germline V lookup: CDR1 LNHDA, CDR2 SQIVND (reference sequence). CDR3 length: 13 amino acids. V dropped 6 bases and J dropped 7 bases, with 12 bases sitting between them. The CDR3 spells CASRGDVNGELFF. The CDR3 nucleotides read TGTGCCAGTAGGGGGGACGTCAACGGGGAGCTGTTTTTT.

V and J are TRBV6-2 or TRBV6-3 and TRBJ2-5; D gene unclear. Germline loops: CDR1 MNHEY, CDR2 SVGEGT. The CDR3 sequence is 15 residues long. With 0 bases removed from V and 5 bases from J, the gap between germline ends came to 13 bases. The CDR3 reads CASSYSPARLETQYF. The CDR3 bases are TGTGCCAGCAGTTACTCGCCTGCCCGTCTGGAGACCCAGTACTTC.

This sequence joins TRBV6-1 and TRBJ1-2; no clear D. The CDR3 extends over 11 amino acids. With 5 bases removed from V and 5 bases from J, the gap between germline ends came to 6 bases. The germline CDR1 and CDR2 sequences are MNHNS and SASEGT. The CDR3 bases are TGTGCCAGCAGTTCGTCGTATGGCTACACCTTC. Its protein is CASSSSYGYTF.

This chain links TRBV14 with TRBJ1-1; D remains ambiguous. V was shortened by 0 bases and J by 5 bases, with 10 bases between the two germline ends. Germline CDR1 and CDR2: SGHDN and FVKESK. The length of the CDR3 is 14 residues. CDR3: CASSQDFGGTEAFF. CDR3 coding DNA: TGTGCCAGCAGCCAAGATTTTGGCGGGACTGAAGCTTTCTTT.

The chain recombines TRBV18 with TRBJ1-4, with a tentative D call TRBD1 (5 bases). Germline values: CDR1 KGHSH, CDR2 LQKENI. CDR3 length: 14 residues. V lost 4 bases and J 8 bases, leaving 14 bases between the germline ends. CDR3: CASSRTGGEEKLFF. For the CDR3, the DNA is TGTGCCAGCTCACGGACCGGGGGGGAGGAAAAACTGTTTTTT.

There are a few counts of this clone. This chain links TRBV27 with TRBJ1-6; the D is unclear. Between the trimmed V and J ends, which lost 0 bases and 9 bases, there was a span of 6 bases. Germline values: CDR1 MNHEY, CDR2 SMNVEV (reference sequence). The CDR3 is 13 residues long. CDR3 nucleotide sequence: TGTGCCAGCAGTTTATCGGGAGTTTCACCCCTCCACTTT. Its translation: CASSLSGVSPLHF.

The chain recombines TRBV3-1 (or the pseudogene TRBV3-2) with TRBJ2-5; D gene ambiguous. There are 13 residues in the CDR3. CDR1 and CDR2 from the germline V gene are LGHDT and YNNKEL (reference sequence). V dropped 6 bases and J dropped 4 bases, with 12 bases sitting between them. CDR3 protein: CASSDRRAETQYF. CDR3 bases: TGTGCCAGCAGTGATAGACGGGCAGAGACCCAGTACTTC.

The chain links TRBV29-1 to TRBJ1-4; no reliable D call. This CDR3 contains 14 residues. Germline CDR1 and CDR2: SQVTM and ANQGSEA. The V gene lost 0 bases and the J gene lost 8 bases, with 13 bases spanning the gap. The CDR3 protein is CSVEDPIGREKLFF. CDR3 nucleotide sequence: TGCAGCGTTGAAGATCCCATAGGGCGGGAAAAACTGTTTTTT.

This chain uses TRBV6-5 with TRBJ1-1; D not resolved. CDR1 and CDR2 from the germline V gene are MNHEY and SVGAGI. This CDR3 is 12 amino acids long. V lost 6 bases and J 7 bases, leaving 12 bases between the germline ends. The CDR3 nucleotides are TGTGCCAGCAGCAATACAGTAAGTGAAGCTTTCTTT. This sequence encodes CASSNTVSEAFF.

The J gene is TRBJ2-2, the V gene TRBV9, with a weak D call TRBD2 (7 bases). The CDR3 extends over 18 amino acids. Germline values: CDR1 SGDLS, CDR2 YYNGEE. The ends were cut back, 1 base at V and 0 bases at J, with 16 bases in the middle. In nucleotides, the CDR3 is TGTGCCAGCAGCGTAAAACGGAGGGGGAGGGCGAACACCGGGGAGCTGTTTTTT. Amino acid sequence: CASSVKRRGRANTGELFF.

This clone appeared a single time. V gene TRBV15 combines with J gene TRBJ1-5, with TRBD1 matching 7 bases. CDR1 and CDR2 from the germline V gene are LNHNV and YYDKDF (reference sequence). The V segment lost 0 bases and the J segment 6 bases; nucleotides outside the gene matches: 5. The CDR3 runs 15 residues. CDR3 nucleotide sequence: TGTGCCACCAGCAGAGAAATGACAGGGAGTCAGCCCCAGCATTTT. It is translated as CATSREMTGSQPQHF.

The rearrangement links TRBV5-4 to TRBJ2-7, with D possibly TRBD1 on 6 matching bases. V was cut by 0 bases and J by 7 bases, with 17 bases left in between. The CDR3 consists of 15 residues. CDR1 and CDR2 from the germline V gene are SGHNT and YYREEE (reference sequence). CDR3 loop: CASSLGTASLDEQYF. CDR3 nucleotide sequence: TGTGCCAGCAGCTTGGGGACAGCTAGTTTGGATGAGCAGTACTTC.

The chain carries TRBV5-6 and TRBJ1-3, with unresolved D. V was shortened by 1 base and J by 2 bases, with 7 bases between the two germline ends. CDR1 is SGHDT, CDR2 YYEEEE, per germline. This CDR3 contains 14 residues. The CDR3 is CASSLRVTGNTIYF. CDR3 bases: TGTGCCAGCAGCTTGCGGGTTACTGGAAACACCATATATTTT.